This T cell receptor (beta chain) was identified during a study of blood T cells in healthy people across ages. Study observations and caveats: Both higher diversity and more naive CD4+ cells marked long-lived donors when set against aged donors.

This CDR3 contains 19 residues. Germline loops: CDR1 LGHNA, CDR2 YSLEER. V lost 0 bases to trimming and J lost 0 bases, with 17 bases between them. This clonotype was recorded many times. The antigen is not known. The second PCR ran about 6 to 12 cycles with a sample-barcoded 5' primer and J-beta primers. At least 3 million CDR3-containing paired-end reads were obtained per sample. TCRdb re-called the 5' RACE reads through MiXCR, storing one row per CDR3 protein. The repertoire consists of around 870,000 distinct CDR3 sequences, with more than 25% occurring once and the leading ten covering approximately 15%.

This clonotype originated in a woman at least 80 years old in good health. The chain recombines TRBV4-3 with TRBJ1-4; D possibly corresponds to TRBD1 (6 bases). Material: blood. The CDR3 region is CASSQDGRSRTATNEKLFF. In DNA, the CDR3 is TGCGCCAGCAGCCAAGACGGTCGGAGTCGGACAGCAACTAATGAAAAACTGTTTTTT.